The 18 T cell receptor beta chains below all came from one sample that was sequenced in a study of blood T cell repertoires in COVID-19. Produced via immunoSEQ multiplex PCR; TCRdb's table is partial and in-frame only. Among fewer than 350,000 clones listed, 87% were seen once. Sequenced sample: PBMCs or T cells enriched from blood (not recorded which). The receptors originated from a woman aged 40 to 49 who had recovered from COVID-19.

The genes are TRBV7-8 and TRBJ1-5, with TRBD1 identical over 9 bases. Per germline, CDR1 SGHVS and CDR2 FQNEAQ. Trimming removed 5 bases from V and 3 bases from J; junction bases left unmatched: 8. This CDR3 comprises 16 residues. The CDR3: CASSIGGTGYNQPQHF. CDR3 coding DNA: TGTGCCAGCAGCATTGGGGGGACAGGGTACAATCAGCCCCAGCATTTT.

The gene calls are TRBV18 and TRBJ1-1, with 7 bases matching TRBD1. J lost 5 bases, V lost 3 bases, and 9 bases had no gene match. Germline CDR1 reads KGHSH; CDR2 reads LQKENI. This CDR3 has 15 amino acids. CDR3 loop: CASSPTGESRTEAFF. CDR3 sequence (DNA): TGTGCCAGCTCACCCACAGGGGAAAGTCGGACTGAAGCTTTCTTT.

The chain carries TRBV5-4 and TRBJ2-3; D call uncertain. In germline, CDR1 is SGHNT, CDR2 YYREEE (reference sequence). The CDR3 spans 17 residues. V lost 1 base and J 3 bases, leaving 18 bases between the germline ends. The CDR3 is CASSLRFAVRSTDTQYF. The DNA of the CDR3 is TGTGCCAGCAGCTTGAGGTTTGCGGTCAGATCGACAGATACGCAGTATTTT.

CDR3 loop: CASSEVASGSVAKNIQYF. CDR3 nucleotide sequence: TGCGCCAGCAGTGAGGTGGCTAGCGGGAGCGTAGCCAAAAACATTCAGTACTTC. The rearrangement links TRBV10-2 to TRBJ2-4; 10 nucleotides line up with TRBD2. In germline, CDR1 is WSHSY, CDR2 SAAADI. The CDR3 has 18 residues. With 2 bases clipped from V and 0 bases from J, the junction kept 7 bases outside the gene matches.

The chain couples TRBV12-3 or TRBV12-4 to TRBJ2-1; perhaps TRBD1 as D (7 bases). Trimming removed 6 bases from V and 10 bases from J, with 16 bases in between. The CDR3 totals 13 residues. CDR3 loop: CASSTGEAAEQFF. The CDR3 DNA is TGTGCCAGCAGCACAGGGGAGGCCGCCGAGCAGTTCTTC.

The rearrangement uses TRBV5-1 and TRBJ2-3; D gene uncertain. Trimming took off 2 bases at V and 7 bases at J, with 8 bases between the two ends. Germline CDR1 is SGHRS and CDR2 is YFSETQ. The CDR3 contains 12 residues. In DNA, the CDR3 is TGCGCCAGCAGCTTTACGACAAATACGCAGTATTTT. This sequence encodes CASSFTTNTQYF.

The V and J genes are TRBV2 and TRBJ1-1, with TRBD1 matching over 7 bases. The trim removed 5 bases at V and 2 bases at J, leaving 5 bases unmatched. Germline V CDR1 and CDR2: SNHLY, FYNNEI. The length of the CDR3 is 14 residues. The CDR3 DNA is TGTGCCAGCAGTAGGACAGGCATTAACACTGAAGCTTTCTTT. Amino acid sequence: CASSRTGINTEAFF. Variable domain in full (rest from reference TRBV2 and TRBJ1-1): EPEVTQTPSHQVTQMGQEVILRCVPISNHLYFYWYRQILGQKVEFLVSFYNNEISEKSEIFDDQFSVERPDGSNFTLKIRSTKLEDSAMYFCASSRTGINTEAFFGQGTRLTVV.

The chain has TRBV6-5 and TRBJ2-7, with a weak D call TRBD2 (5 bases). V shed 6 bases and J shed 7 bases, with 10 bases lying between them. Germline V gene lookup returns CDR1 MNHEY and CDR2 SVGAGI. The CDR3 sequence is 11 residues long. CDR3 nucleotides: TGTGCCAGCAGCCACACGGGGGAGCAGTACTTC. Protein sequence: CASSHTGEQYF.

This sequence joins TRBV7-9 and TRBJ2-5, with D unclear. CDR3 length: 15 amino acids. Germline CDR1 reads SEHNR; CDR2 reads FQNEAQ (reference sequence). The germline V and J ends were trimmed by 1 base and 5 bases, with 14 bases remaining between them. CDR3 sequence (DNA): TGTGCCAGCAGCTTAGGCCCTTCCGCCGGTGAGACCCAGTACTTC. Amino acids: CASSLGPSAGETQYF. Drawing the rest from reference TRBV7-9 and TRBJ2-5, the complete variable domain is DTGVSQNPRHKITKRGQNVTFRCDPISEHNRLYWYRQTLGQGPEFLTYFQNEAQLEKSRLLSDRFSAERPKGSFSTLEIQRTEQGDSAMYLCASSLGPSAGETQYFGPGTRLLVL.

CDR3 region: CASSGRAGGINEQFF. The CDR3 DNA sequence: TGTGCCAGCAGTGGCAGGGCAGGGGGCATCAATGAGCAGTTCTTC. The chain couples TRBV28 to TRBJ2-1; the match to TRBD1 covers 8 bases. CDR3 length equals 15 residues. V lost 5 bases to trimming and J lost 6 bases; unmatched junction nucleotides: 9. Germline loops: CDR1 MDHEN, CDR2 SYDVKM.

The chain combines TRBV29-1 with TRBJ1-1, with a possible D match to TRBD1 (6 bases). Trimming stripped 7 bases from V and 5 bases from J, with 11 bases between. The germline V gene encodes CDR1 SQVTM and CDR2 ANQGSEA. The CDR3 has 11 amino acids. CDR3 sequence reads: CSGKQGTEAFF. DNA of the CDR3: TGCAGCGGAAAGCAGGGGACTGAAGCTTTCTTT.

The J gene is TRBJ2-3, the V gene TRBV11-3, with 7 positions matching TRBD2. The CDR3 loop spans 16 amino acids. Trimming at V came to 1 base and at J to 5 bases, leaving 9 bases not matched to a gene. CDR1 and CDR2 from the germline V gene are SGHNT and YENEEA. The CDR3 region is CASSLGSRLAEDTQYF. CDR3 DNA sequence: TGTGCCAGCAGCTTAGGATCGCGGCTAGCGGAAGATACGCAGTATTTT.

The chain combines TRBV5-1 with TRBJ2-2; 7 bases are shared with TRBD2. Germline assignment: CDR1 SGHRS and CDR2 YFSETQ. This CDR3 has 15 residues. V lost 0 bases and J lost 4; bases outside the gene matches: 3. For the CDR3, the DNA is TGCGCCAGCAGCTTGGCGCCGGGGGGCACCGGGGAGCTGTTTTTT. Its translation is CASSLAPGGTGELFF.

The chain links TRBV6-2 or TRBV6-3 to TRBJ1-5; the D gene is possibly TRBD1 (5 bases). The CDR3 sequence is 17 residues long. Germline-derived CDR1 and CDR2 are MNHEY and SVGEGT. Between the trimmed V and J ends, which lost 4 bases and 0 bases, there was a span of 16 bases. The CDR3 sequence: CASSSPTRQYSNQPQHF. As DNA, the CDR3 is TGTGCCAGCAGTTCCCCCACCCGACAGTATAGCAATCAGCCCCAGCATTTT.

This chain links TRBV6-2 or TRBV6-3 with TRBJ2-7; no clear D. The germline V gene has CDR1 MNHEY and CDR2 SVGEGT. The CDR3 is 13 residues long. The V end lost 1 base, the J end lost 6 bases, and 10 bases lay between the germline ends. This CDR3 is CASSYYQAGEQYF. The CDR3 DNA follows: TGTGCCAGCAGTTACTACCAGGCCGGCGAGCAGTACTTC.

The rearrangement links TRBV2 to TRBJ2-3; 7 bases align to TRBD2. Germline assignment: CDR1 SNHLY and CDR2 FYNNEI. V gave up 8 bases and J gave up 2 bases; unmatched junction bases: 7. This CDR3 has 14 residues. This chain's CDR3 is CASLRDYHTDTQYF. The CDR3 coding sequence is TGTGCCAGCCTCCGGGACTACCACACAGATACGCAGTATTTT.

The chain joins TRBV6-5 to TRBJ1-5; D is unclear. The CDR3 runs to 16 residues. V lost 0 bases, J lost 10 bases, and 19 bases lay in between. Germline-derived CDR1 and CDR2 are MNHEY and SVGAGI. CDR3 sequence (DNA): TGTGCCAGCAGTTACTCGTCCGTTGGGAGAGGATTTCCCCAGCATTTT. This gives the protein CASSYSSVGRGFPQHF.

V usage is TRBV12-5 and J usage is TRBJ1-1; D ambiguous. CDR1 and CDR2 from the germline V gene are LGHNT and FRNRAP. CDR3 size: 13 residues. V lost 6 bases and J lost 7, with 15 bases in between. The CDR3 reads CASGIIEGGEAFF. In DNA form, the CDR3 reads TGTGCTAGTGGAATTATTGAGGGCGGTGAAGCTTTCTTT.